The 24 T cell receptor beta chains below were found in one sample sequenced in a study of identical twins. Via MiXCR, TCRdb re-called the 5' RACE reads, giving one row per CDR3 protein. The table includes some 1,700,000 distinct CDR3 sequences, less than 35% detected once. What was sequenced was cord blood. These TCRs come from a newborn girl in good health.

This sequence joins TRBV2 and TRBJ2-3; 9 bases align to TRBD1. The CDR3 length is 11 residues. J was trimmed by 10 bases and V by 6 bases; bases with no gene match: 2. Germline CDR1 SNHLY, CDR2 FYNNEI. The CDR3 protein is CASRGQGPQYF. CDR3 DNA: TGTGCCAGCAGAGGACAGGGGCCGCAGTATTTT.

This clonotype has just a few counts. The V call is TRBV11-2, the J call TRBJ2-5; no clear D. The end of the DNA aligns better with TRBJ2-7, so the J call may be wrong. The CDR3 has 14 amino acids. Germline V gene lookup returns CDR1 SGHAT and CDR2 FQNNGV. The CDR3 loop reads CASSLSNWNYEQYF. The CDR3 DNA sequence: TGTGCCAGCAGCTTATCGAATTGGAACTACGAGCAGTACTTC.

The CDR3 region has the DNA TGCAGTGCTAGGGTACTTCAAGACTCCTACGAGCAGTACTTC. Translated, it gives CSARVLQDSYEQYF. This rearrangement joins TRBV20-1 to TRBJ2-7; D uncertain. The V end lost 3 bases, the J end lost 0 bases, and 12 bases lay between the germline ends. This CDR3 is built from 14 residues. CDR1 DFQATT and CDR2 SNEGSKA come from the germline V gene (reference sequence).

This chain links TRBV27 with TRBJ2-5; D is unclear. Germline CDR1 reads MNHEY; CDR2 reads SMNVEV (reference sequence). Trimming took 6 bases from V and 6 from J, leaving 11 bases between them. This CDR3 contains 12 residues. CDR3 region: CASSHAPKTQYF. The CDR3 nucleotides are TGTGCCAGCAGCCACGCCCCCAAGACCCAGTACTTC.

This clonotype was seen a few times. The J gene is TRBJ1-2, the V gene TRBV3-1; D ambiguous. The V gene lost 2 bases and the J gene lost 5 bases, with 9 bases spanning the gap. Per germline, CDR1 LGHDT and CDR2 YNNKEL (reference sequence). The CDR3 is made up of 13 amino acids. The CDR3 DNA sequence: TGTGCCAGCAGCCAACAATTTTTGTATGGCTACACCTTC. Translating gives CASSQQFLYGYTF.

The chain has TRBV27 and TRBJ1-6; TRBD1 is a possible D gene (6 bases). Per the germline V gene, CDR1 is MNHEY and CDR2 is SMNVEV (reference sequence). Trimming removed 5 bases at V and 3 bases at J, with 11 bases between. This CDR3 contains 15 residues. In DNA, the CDR3 is TGTGCCAGCAGTCGAAGGACAGTCTATAATTCACCCCTCCACTTT. Translation: CASSRRTVYNSPLHF.

This clonotype occurred a few times. This chain connects TRBV9 to TRBJ1-1; D may be TRBD1 (5 bases). CDR3 length: 14 residues. CDR1 and CDR2 (germline): SGDLS, YYNGEE. Trimming shortened V by 4 bases and J by 5 bases, and 15 bases separated the two germline ends. The CDR3: CASSSTPRGTEAFF. In nucleotides, the CDR3 is TGTGCCAGCAGCTCGACTCCCCGGGGGACTGAAGCTTTCTTT.

Turning to this clonotype: An end of the junction does not agree with germline; a read error may underlie this. The rearrangement uses TRBV30 and TRBJ1-2; D gene uncertain. The length of the CDR3 is 11 residues. The germline gives CDR1 GTSNPN, CDR2 SVGIG (reference sequence). CDR3 DNA: TGTGCCTGGAAGAGTTCGAATGGCTGCACCTTC. It specifies CAWKSSNGCTF.

This clonotype was seen only a few times. The chain couples TRBV20-1 to TRBJ1-4; the match to TRBD1 covers 8 bases. The CDR3 is made up of 14 amino acids. Germline V lookup: CDR1 DFQATT, CDR2 SNEGSKA (reference sequence). V lost 0 bases and J lost 8; bases outside the gene matches: 5. The CDR3 DNA reads TGCAGTGCTAGAGATCGACAGGGGAGAGAAAAACTGTTTTTT. Translation: CSARDRQGREKLFF.

DNA of the CDR3: TGCGCCAGCAGCTCTTTCCCGGCCGAGGGTAGCAATCAGCCCCAGCATTTT. Its translation is CASSSFPAEGSNQPQHF. This sequence joins TRBV5-1 and TRBJ1-5; D unclear. CDR1 is SGHRS and CDR2 is YFSETQ in the germline V gene. V shed 3 bases and J shed 0 bases, with 16 bases lying between them. This CDR3 contains 17 residues.

V usage is TRBV2 and J usage is TRBJ1-6, with a weak D call TRBD1 (5 bases). Germline CDR1 reads SNHLY; CDR2 reads FYNNEI. Deletions cut 9 bases from V and 0 bases from J, with 12 bases between. CDR3 size: 15 residues. CDR3 in amino acids: CASGRDSSYNSPLHF. For the CDR3, the DNA is TGTGCCAGTGGTCGAGACAGCTCCTATAATTCACCCCTCCACTTT.

This clonotype has a handful of counts. This chain joins TRBV6-5 and TRBJ2-7, with a tentative D call TRBD2 (5 bases). Germline V gives CDR1 MNHEY, CDR2 SVGAGI. The CDR3 spans 11 residues. Trimming took off 4 bases at V and 6 bases at J, with 7 bases between the two ends. CDR3 amino acids: CASSSEGEQYF. DNA for the CDR3: TGTGCCAGCAGTTCCGAGGGCGAGCAGTACTTC.

This chain connects TRBV7-2 to TRBJ2-3; D is tentatively TRBD1 or TRBD2 (7 bases each). This CDR3 is 12 amino acids long. Germline V gives CDR1 SGHTA, CDR2 FQGNSA. The V and J ends lost 7 bases and 4 bases respectively, with 9 bases between them. The CDR3 DNA sequence: TGTGCCAGCACAGGGGGGGCAGATACGCAGTATTTT. Encoded protein: CASTGGADTQYF.

This clonotype was picked up a small number of times. The chain joins TRBV11-2 to TRBJ2-4, with D tentatively TRBD1 (6 bases). CDR1 and CDR2 from the germline V gene are SGHAT and FQNNGV. V gave up 5 bases and J gave up 7 bases, with 12 bases separating them. The CDR3 spans 13 residues. The CDR3 region is CASSGTGLNIQYF. As DNA, the CDR3 is TGTGCCAGCAGCGGCACAGGGCTCAACATTCAGTACTTC. Based on the CDR3 plus reference TRBV11-2 and TRBJ2-4, the full variable domain is EAGVAQSPRYKIIEKRQSVAFWCNPISGHATLYWYQQILGQGPKLLIQFQNNGVVDDSQLPKDRFSAERLKGVDSTLKIQPAKLEDSAVYLCASSGTGLNIQYFGAGTRLSVL.

This clonotype showed up just a few times. The chain recombines TRBV11-1 with TRBJ1-6; D uncertain. Deletions cut 3 bases from V and 8 bases from J, with 8 bases between. The CDR3 consists of 13 residues. The germline CDR1 and CDR2 sequences are SGHAT and FQDESV (reference sequence). The CDR3, as DNA: TGTGCCAGCAGCTTCGTTTGGGATTCACCCCTCCACTTT. The encoded protein is CASSFVWDSPLHF.

The V and J genes are TRBV7-9 and TRBJ1-5; 9 nucleotides align to TRBD1. The CDR3 is made up of 18 amino acids. V shed 5 bases, J shed 9 bases, and the junction held 20 bases outside the gene matches. Germline CDR1 reads SEHNR; CDR2 reads FQNEAQ (reference sequence). The CDR3 is CASSNARDRESLGWPQHF. As DNA, the CDR3 is TGTGCCAGCAGCAATGCCCGGGACAGGGAGTCTTTAGGTTGGCCCCAGCATTTT.

This rearrangement joins TRBV7-6 to TRBJ2-3; TRBD2 aligns across 9 bases. Germline V gene sequence: CDR1 SGHVS, CDR2 FNYEAQ. This CDR3 is 17 amino acids long. The V and J ends lost 1 base and 5 bases, in that order; junction bases with no gene match: 10. CDR3 in amino acids: CASSLEGPAGGLDTQYF. CDR3 nucleotides: TGTGCCAGCAGCTTAGAGGGACCAGCGGGAGGTTTAGATACGCAGTATTTT.

In this sample, this clonotype turned up many times. This sequence joins TRBV20-1 and TRBJ1-2; possible D gene TRBD1, 5 bases. Trimming left V 8 bases short and J 4 bases short, with 14 bases between. The germline V gene encodes CDR1 DFQATT and CDR2 SNEGSKA (reference sequence). The CDR3 runs 12 residues. DNA for the CDR3: TGCAGTCCACGGCAGGGCGGCTATGGCTACACCTTC. This codes for CSPRQGGYGYTF.

This clonotype appeared once. The rearrangement links TRBV12-3 or TRBV12-4 to TRBJ2-3; D remains unclear. Trimming pared 6 bases from V and 13 bases from J, leaving 17 bases between. The CDR3 extends over 12 amino acids. Here the CDR3 DNA reads TGTGCCAGCAGCAAGACCCCAAATGGGGAGTATTTT. It encodes CASSKTPNGEYF.

The chain employs TRBV10-3 and TRBJ1-2, with TRBD1 matching over 8 bases. V was pared by 2 bases and J by 6 bases, with 5 bases of the junction left unmatched. Looked up from germline, CDR1 is ENHRY and CDR2 is SYGVKD. The CDR3 sequence is 14 residues long. CDR3 bases: TGTGCCATCAGTGAGCCCCAGACAGGGGATGGCTACACCTTC. It translates to CAISEPQTGDGYTF.

This clonotype came up a few times. The CDR3 sequence is CASSQRRTGERNGYTF. The CDR3 DNA reads TGTGCCAGCAGCCAACGACGGACAGGGGAGAGGAATGGCTACACCTTC. The gene calls are TRBV3-1 and TRBJ1-2; 9 nucleotides line up with TRBD1. V was pared by 2 bases and J by 6 bases, with 10 bases of the junction left unmatched. This CDR3 has 16 amino acids. CDR1 and CDR2 from the germline V gene are LGHDT and YNNKEL (reference sequence). The complete variable domain, with remaining parts taken from reference TRBV3-1 and TRBJ1-2, reads DTAVSQTPKYLVTQMGNDKSIKCEQNLGHDTMYWYKQDSKKFLKIMFSYNNKELIINETVPNRFSPKSPDKAHLNLHINSLELGDSAVYFCASSQRRTGERNGYTFGSGTRLTVV.

This clonotype was seen a few times. The genes are TRBV7-6 and TRBJ2-1, with D perhaps TRBD2 (7 bases). Trimming pared 5 bases from V and 5 bases from J, leaving 25 bases between. The length of the CDR3 is 18 residues. The germline V gene encodes CDR1 SGHVS and CDR2 FNYEAQ. The chain's CDR3 is CASSPYVRGAKLHNEQFF. CDR3 nucleotide sequence: TGTGCCAGCAGCCCATACGTCCGGGGGGCGAAACTACACAATGAGCAGTTCTTC.

A word on this clonotype: Relative to the germline gene, one junction end is altered; a read error may explain this. This rearrangement joins TRBV20-1 to TRBJ2-1, with TRBD1 matching 8 bases. Looked up from germline, CDR1 is DFQATT and CDR2 is SNEGSKA (reference sequence). This CDR3 is 17 amino acids long. The chain's CDR3 is CSYDGQGIRNGYNGQFF. The CDR3 DNA reads as TGCAGCTACGACGGACAGGGCATCAGGAACGGGTACAATGGGCAGTTCTTC.

This clonotype was detected only once. The J gene is TRBJ1-4, the V gene TRBV3-1; unclear D gene. Germline V lookup: CDR1 LGHDT, CDR2 YNNKEL (reference sequence). The CDR3 has 16 residues. V was clipped by 4 bases and J by 5 bases, with 17 bases between them. The CDR3 reads CASSPWRAGTNEKLFF. The CDR3 nucleotides are TGTGCCAGCAGCCCCTGGCGGGCCGGAACCAATGAAAAACTGTTTTTT.